These 5 T cell receptor beta chains came from one sample sequenced in a study of blood T cell repertoires in COVID-19. The protocol was immunoSEQ multiplex PCR, while the TCRdb copy is restricted to in-frame clones and leaves out a portion. The data contain roughly 340,000 clones, 75% to 90% of them seen just once; the ten biggest clones take up around 1%. The material sequenced was PBMCs or T cells enriched from blood (not recorded which). Receptors originate from a man aged 18 to 30 who had recovered from COVID-19.

This clone has just a few counts. The chain uses TRBV28 and TRBJ2-2; 14 nucleotides agree with TRBD2. Germline CDR1 MDHEN, CDR2 SYDVKM. The trim removed 3 bases at V and 4 bases at J, leaving 7 bases unmatched. CDR3 size: 18 residues. The CDR3 loop is CASSFPGLAGESTGELFF. DNA for the CDR3: TGTGCCAGCAGTTTCCCGGGACTAGCGGGAGAATCCACCGGGGAGCTGTTTTTT. The full variable domain, with the rest looked up from reference TRBV28 and TRBJ2-2, is DVKVTQSSRYLVKRTGEKVFLECVQDMDHENMFWYRQDPGLGLRLIYFSYDVKMKEKGDIPEGYSVSREKKERFSLILESASTNQTSMYLCASSFPGLAGESTGELFFGEGSRLTVL.

The gene calls are TRBV13 and TRBJ2-1; 11 bases fit TRBD2. Germline V gene lookup returns CDR1 PRHDT and CDR2 FYEKMQ (reference sequence). The CDR3 covers 16 residues. V lost 5 bases and J lost 5; bases outside the gene matches: 8. CDR3 in DNA: TGTGCCAGCAGCCGGGGGGGACTAGCGGATAACAATGAGCAGTTCTTC. Protein sequence: CASSRGGLADNNEQFF. The entire variable domain, with the rest obtained from reference TRBV13 and TRBJ2-1, is as follows: AAGVIQSPRHLIKEKRETATLKCYPIPRHDTVYWYQQGPGQDPQFLISFYEKMQSDKGSIPDRFSAQQFSDYHSELNMSSLELGDSALYFCASSRGGLADNNEQFFGPGTRLTVL.

The chain joins TRBV5-1 to TRBJ2-7, with 13 positions matching TRBD2. The CDR3 sequence is 13 residues long. Trimming took 4 bases from V and 13 from J; bases not matched to a gene: 8. Per germline, CDR1 SGHRS and CDR2 YFSETQ. CDR3 sequence (DNA): TGCGCCAGCAGCACAGGACTAGCGGGAGACAAATACTTC. It yields the protein CASSTGLAGDKYF.

The V gene is TRBV7-9, the J gene TRBJ2-7; D is possibly TRBD2 (5 bases). The CDR3 is 15 amino acids. Germline lookup yields CDR1 SEHNR and CDR2 FQNEAQ (reference sequence). V lost 3 bases to trimming and J lost 5 bases, with 17 bases between them. As DNA, the CDR3 is TGTGCCAGCAGCTTTTTAACCGGGGTAAAGGACGAGCAGTACTTC. It translates to CASSFLTGVKDEQYF.

V and J are TRBV4-2 and TRBJ2-2; no clear D. Trimming shortened V by 2 bases and J by 7 bases, and 5 bases separated the two germline ends. CDR3 length: 12 amino acids. The V gene's germline CDR1 is LGHNA and CDR2 YNFKEQ. The DNA of the CDR3 is TGTGCCAGCAGCCAACTCCTCGGGGAGCTGTTTTTT. Amino acid sequence: CASSQLLGELFF.